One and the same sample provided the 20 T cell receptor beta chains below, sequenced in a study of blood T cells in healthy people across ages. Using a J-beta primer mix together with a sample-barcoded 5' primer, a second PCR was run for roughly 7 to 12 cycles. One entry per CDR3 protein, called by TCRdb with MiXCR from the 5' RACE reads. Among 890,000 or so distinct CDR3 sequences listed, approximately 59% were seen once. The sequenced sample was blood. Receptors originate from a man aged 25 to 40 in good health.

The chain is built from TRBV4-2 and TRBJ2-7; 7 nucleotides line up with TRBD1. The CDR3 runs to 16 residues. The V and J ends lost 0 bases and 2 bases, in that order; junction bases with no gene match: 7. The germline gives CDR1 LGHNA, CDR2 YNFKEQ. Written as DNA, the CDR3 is TGTGCCAGCAGCCAAGAAACGGGACAGAGCCCCTACGAGCAGTACTTC. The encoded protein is CASSQETGQSPYEQYF.

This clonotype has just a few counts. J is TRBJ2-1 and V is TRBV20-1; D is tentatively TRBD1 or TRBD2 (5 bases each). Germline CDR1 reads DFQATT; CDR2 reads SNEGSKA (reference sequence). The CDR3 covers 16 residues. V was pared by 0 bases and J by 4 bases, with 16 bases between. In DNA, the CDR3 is TGCAGTGCTAGAGATCCCGGGACCTTCCGGTACAATGAGCAGTTCTTC. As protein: CSARDPGTFRYNEQFF.

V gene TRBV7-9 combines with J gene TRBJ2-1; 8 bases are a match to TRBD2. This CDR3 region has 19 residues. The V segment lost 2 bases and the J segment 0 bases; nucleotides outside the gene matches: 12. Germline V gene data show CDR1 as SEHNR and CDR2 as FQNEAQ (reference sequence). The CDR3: CASSLPAGASPNSYNEQFF. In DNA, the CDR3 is TGTGCCAGCAGCTTACCAGCGGGGGCCTCCCCGAACTCCTACAATGAGCAGTTCTTC.

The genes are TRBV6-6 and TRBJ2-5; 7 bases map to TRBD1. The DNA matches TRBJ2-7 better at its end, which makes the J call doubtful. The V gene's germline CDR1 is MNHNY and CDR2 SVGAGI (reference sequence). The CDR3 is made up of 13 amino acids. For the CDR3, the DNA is TGTGCCAGCAGTCGGGACAGTCGGCGCGAGCAGTACTTC. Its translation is CASSRDSRREQYF.

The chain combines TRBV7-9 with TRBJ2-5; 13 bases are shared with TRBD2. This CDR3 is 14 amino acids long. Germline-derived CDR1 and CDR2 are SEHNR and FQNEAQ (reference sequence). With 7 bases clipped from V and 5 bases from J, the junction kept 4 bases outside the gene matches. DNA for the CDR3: TGTGCCAGCAACGGACTAGCGGGGGCTGAGACCCAGTACTTC. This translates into CASNGLAGAETQYF.

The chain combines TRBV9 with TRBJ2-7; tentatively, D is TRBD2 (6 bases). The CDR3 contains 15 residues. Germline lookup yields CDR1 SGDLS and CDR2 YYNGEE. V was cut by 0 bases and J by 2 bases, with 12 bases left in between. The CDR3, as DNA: TGTGCCAGCAGCGTAGGAGGCGGGGTAGCCTACGAGCAGTACTTC. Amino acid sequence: CASSVGGGVAYEQYF. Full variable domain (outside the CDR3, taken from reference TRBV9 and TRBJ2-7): DSGVTQTPKHLITATGQRVTLRCSPRSGDLSVYWYQQSLDQGLQFLIQYYNGEERAKGNILERFSAQQFPDLHSELNLSSLELGDSALYFCASSVGGGVAYEQYFGPGTRLTVT.

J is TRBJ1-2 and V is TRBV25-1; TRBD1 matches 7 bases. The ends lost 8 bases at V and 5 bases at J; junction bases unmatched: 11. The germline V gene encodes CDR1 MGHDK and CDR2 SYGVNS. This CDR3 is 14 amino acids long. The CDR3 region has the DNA TGTGCCAGCCTCCCGGCAGGGACAGTATATGGCTACACCTTC. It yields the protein CASLPAGTVYGYTF.

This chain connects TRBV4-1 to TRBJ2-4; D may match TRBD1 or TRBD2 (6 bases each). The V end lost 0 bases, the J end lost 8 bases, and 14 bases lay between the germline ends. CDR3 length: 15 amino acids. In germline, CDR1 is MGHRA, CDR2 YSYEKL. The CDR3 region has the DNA TGCGCCAGCAGCCAAGAAAGGGGGGCGCGGGACATTCAGTACTTC. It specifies CASSQERGARDIQYF.

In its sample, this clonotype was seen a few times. The CDR3 DNA follows: TGTGCCAGCAGCTTGCCCGAGGGCGGAGAAGAGACCCAGTACTTC. This gives the protein CASSLPEGGEETQYF. This chain uses TRBV7-2 with TRBJ2-5; D is possibly TRBD2 (5 bases). V was shortened by 3 bases and J by 3 bases, with 14 bases between the two germline ends. From germline, CDR1 is SGHTA and CDR2 FQGNSA. The CDR3 spans 15 residues.

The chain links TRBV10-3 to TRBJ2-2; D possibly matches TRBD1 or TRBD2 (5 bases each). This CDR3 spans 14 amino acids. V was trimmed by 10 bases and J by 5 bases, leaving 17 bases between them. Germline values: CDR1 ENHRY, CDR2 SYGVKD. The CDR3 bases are TGTGCCAGCACCTCAGGGAGAGGGACCGGGGAGCTGTTTTTT. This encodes CASTSGRGTGELFF.

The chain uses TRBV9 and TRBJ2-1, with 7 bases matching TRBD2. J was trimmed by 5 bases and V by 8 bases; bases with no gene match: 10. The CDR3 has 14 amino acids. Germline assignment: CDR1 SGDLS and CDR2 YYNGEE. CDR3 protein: CASGRERRNNEQFF. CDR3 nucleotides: TGTGCCAGTGGGAGGGAGCGCCGAAACAATGAGCAGTTCTTC. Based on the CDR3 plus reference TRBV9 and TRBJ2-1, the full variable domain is DSGVTQTPKHLITATGQRVTLRCSPRSGDLSVYWYQQSLDQGLQFLIQYYNGEERAKGNILERFSAQQFPDLHSELNLSSLELGDSALYFCASGRERRNNEQFFGPGTRLTVL.

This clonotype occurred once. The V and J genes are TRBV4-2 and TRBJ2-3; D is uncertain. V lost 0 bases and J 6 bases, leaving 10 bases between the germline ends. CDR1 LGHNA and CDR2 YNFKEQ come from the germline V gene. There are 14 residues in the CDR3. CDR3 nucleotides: TGTGCCAGCAGCCAAGATCTCTTTAGGGATACGCAGTATTTT. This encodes CASSQDLFRDTQYF.

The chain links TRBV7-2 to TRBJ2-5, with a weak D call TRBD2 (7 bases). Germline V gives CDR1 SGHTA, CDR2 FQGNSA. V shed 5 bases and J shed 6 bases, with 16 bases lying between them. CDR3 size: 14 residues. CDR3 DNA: TGTGCCAGCAGCCCCCCTAGGGGGGGAAAGACCCAGTACTTC. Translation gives CASSPPRGGKTQYF.

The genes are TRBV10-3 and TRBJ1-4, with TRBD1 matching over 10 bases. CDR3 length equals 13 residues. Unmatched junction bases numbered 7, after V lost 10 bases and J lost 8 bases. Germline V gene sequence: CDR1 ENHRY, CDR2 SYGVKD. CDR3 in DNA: TGTGCCACCGGACAGGGGGATTCGGAAAAACTGTTTTTT. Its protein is CATGQGDSEKLFF.

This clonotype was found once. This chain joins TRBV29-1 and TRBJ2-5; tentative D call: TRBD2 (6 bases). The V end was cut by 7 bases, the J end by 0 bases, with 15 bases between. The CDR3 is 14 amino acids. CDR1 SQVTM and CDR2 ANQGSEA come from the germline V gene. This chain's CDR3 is CSAERGGDQETQYF. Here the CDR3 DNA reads TGCAGCGCCGAAAGGGGCGGGGACCAAGAGACCCAGTACTTC.

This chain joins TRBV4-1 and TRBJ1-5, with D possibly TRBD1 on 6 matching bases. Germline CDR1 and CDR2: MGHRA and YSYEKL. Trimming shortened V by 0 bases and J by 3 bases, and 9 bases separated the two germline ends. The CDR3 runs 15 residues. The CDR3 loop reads CASSQDHRDNQPQHF. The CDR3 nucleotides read TGCGCCAGCAGCCAAGATCACAGGGACAATCAGCCCCAGCATTTT.

The CDR3 DNA reads as TGTGCCAGCAGTTATTCCAGGGGTCCCACCTACGAGCAGTACTTC. Amino acid sequence: CASSYSRGPTYEQYF. The rearrangement links TRBV6-5 to TRBJ2-7, with D possibly TRBD1 on 6 matching bases. The CDR3 runs 15 residues. Germline V CDR1 and CDR2: MNHEY, SVGAGI. V was trimmed by 3 bases and J by 2 bases, leaving 14 bases between them.

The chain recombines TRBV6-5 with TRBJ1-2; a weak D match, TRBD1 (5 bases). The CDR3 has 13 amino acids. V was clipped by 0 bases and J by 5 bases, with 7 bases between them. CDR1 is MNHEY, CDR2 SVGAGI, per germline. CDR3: CASSYSEGYGYTF. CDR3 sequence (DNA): TGTGCCAGCAGTTACTCTGAGGGGTATGGCTACACCTTC.

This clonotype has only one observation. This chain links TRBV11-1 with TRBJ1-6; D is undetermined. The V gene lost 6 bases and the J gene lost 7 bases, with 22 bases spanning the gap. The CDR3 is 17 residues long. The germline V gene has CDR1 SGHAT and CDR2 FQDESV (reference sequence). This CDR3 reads CASSSGPAGYKNSPLHF. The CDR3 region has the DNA TGTGCCAGCAGTTCCGGGCCCGCGGGATATAAGAATTCACCCCTCCACTTT.

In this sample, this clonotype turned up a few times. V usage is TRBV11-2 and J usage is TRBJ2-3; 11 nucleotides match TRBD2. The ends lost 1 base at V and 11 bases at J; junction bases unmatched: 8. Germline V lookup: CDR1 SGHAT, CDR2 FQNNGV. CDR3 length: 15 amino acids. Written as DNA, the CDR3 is TGTGCCAGCAGCTTAGTAGTCCTAGCGGGGGGATTGCAGTATTTT. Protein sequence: CASSLVVLAGGLQYF.